This T cell receptor (beta chain) was sequenced during a study of human T cells and chemical hapten exposure. Overall study context: Patients got weekly scalp diphenylcyclopropenone doses over the roughly 22-week study.

Time point specified: patch test 1, 2 weeks after DPC sensitization. The treatment is: therapeutic diphenylcyclopropenone sensitization with weekly scalp DPC. From the RACE reads, TCRdb called clonotypes with MiXCR, one entry per CDR3 protein. Of tens of thousands of distinct CDR3 sequences listed, roughly a tenth are singletons. Germline V gene sequence: CDR1 MNHEY, CDR2 SVGAGI. The CDR3 has 17 amino acids. The V end was cut by 3 bases, the J end by 1 base, with 18 bases between. This clonotype was found many times. This clonotype was sampled from a man aged 40-50 years with alopecia areata. Some clones in this sample may be carry-over from other donors' samples. Sequencing was performed on whole blood, taken in connection with sensitization to the hapten diphenylcyclopropenone (DPC). The chain carries TRBV6-5 and TRBJ1-1; no firm D call. The chain's CDR3 is CASSYRVQSVRNTEAFF. CDR3 DNA sequence: TGTGCCAGCAGTTATCGAGTACAGTCAGTCCGGAACACTGAAGCTTTCTTT.